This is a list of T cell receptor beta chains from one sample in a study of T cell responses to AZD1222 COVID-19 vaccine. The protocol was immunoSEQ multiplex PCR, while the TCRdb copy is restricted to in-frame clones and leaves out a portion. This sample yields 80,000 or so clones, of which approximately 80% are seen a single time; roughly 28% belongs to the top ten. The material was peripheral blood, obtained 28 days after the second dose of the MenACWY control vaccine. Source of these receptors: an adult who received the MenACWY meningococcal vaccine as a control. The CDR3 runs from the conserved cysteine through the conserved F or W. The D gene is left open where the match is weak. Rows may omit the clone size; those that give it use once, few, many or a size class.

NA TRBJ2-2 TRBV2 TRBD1 CASSPPRDRAQLFF TGTGCCAGCAGTCCACCCCGGGACAGGGCGCAGCTGTTTTTT
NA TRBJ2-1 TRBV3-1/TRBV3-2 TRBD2 CASSQVPFPGLAVSYNEQFF TGTGCCAGCAGCCAAGTCCCCTTTCCGGGACTAGCGGTGTCCTACAATGAGCAGTTCTTC
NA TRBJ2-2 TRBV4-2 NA CASSQHTGELFF TGTGCCAGCAGCCAGCACACCGGGGAGCTGTTTTTT
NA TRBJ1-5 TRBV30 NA CAWSRQSNQPQHF TGTGCCTGGAGTCGACAGTCTAATCAGCCCCAGCATTTT
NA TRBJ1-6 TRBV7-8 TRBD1 CASSLEGGKGSPLHF TGTGCCAGCAGCTTAGAAGGGGGCAAGGGTTCACCCCTCCACTTT
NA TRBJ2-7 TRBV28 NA CASSLSVSHNDEQYF TGTGCCAGCAGTTTAAGTGTTTCACATAACGACGAGCAGTACTTC
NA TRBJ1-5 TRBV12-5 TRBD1 CASGREGGRSQPQHF TGTGCTAGTGGTAGAGAAGGGGGCCGGAGCCAGCCCCAGCATTTT
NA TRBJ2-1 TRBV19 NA CASSILSEQFF TGTGCCAGTAGTATCTTGAGTGAGCAGTTCTTC
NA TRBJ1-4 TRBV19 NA CASNPGGANEKLFF TGTGCCAGTAACCCGGGGGGTGCTAATGAAAAACTGTTTTTT
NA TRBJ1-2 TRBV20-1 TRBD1 CSAPTGVGYTF TGCAGTGCTCCTACAGGGGTTGGCTACACCTTC
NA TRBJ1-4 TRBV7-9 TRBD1 CASSLGQGRLSEKLFF TGTGCCAGCAGCCTAGGACAGGGCCGTTTAAGTGAAAAACTGTTTTTT
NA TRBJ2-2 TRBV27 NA CASSSLTGELFF TGTGCCAGCAGCTCTCTGACCGGGGAGCTGTTTTTT
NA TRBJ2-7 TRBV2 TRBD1 CASSLGQGVYEQYF TGTGCCAGCAGTTTGGGACAGGGGGTTTACGAGCAGTACTTC
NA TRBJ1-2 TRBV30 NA CASEREVYGYTF TGTGCCTCGGAGAGGGAAGTCTATGGCTACACCTTC
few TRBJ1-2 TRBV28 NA CASRRRGNYGYTF TGTGCCAGCAGGCGCAGGGGTAACTATGGCTACACCTTC
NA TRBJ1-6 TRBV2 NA CASTPPGGAHNSPLHF TGTGCCAGCACTCCCCCCGGGGGGGCCCATAATTCACCCCTCCACTTT
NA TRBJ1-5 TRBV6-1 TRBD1 CASGWTGNQPQHF TGTGCCAGCGGCTGGACAGGGAATCAGCCCCAGCATTTT
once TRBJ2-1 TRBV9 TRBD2 CASSLGGARDEQFF TGTGCCAGCAGCCTCGGGGGGGCCAGGGATGAGCAGTTCTTC
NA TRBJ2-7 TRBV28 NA CASSIDSRYYEQYF TGTGCCAGCAGTATAGACAGCCGATACTACGAGCAGTACTTC
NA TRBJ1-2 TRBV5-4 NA CASSSGNRPYGYTF TGTGCCAGCAGCTCAGGGAATCGGCCCTATGGCTACACCTTC
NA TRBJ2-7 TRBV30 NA CAWARGTAYEQYF TGTGCCTGGGCTCGCGGGACAGCCTACGAGCAGTACTTC
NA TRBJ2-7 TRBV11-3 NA CASSLASSYEQYF TGTGCCAGCAGCTTAGCCAGCTCCTACGAGCAGTACTTC
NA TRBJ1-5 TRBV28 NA CASSLPGNQPQHF TGTGCCAGCAGTTTACCAGGGAATCAGCCCCAGCATTTT
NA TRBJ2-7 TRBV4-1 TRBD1 CASSHPGGIYEQYF TGCGCCAGCAGCCACCCAGGGGGCATCTACGAGCAGTACTTC
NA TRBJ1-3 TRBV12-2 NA CASRRDSCSGNTIYF TGTGCAAGTCGCCGGGACTCCTGCTCTGGAAACACCATATATTTT
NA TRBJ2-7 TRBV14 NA CASSPLRARGNEQYF NA
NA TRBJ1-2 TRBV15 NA CATSGSSDGANYGYTF TGTGCCACCAGCGGATCTTCGGACGGTGCTAACTATGGCTACACCTTC
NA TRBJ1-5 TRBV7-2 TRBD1 CASSLGTGLGQPQHF TGTGCCAGCAGCTTAGGGACAGGGTTAGGACAGCCCCAGCATTTT
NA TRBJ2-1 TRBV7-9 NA CASSPGATYNEQFF TGTGCCAGCAGCCCCGGTGCAACCTACAATGAGCAGTTCTTC
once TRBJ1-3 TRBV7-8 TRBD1 CASSSGGAFGGNTIYF TGTGCCAGCAGCTCAGGGGGGGCGTTCGGTGGAAACACCATATATTTT
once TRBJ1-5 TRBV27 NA CASSLQAGTQPQHF TGTGCCAGCAGTTTACAGGCCGGTACTCAGCCCCAGCATTTT
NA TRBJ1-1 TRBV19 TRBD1 CASSIDLQGAPFF TGTGCCAGTAGTATCGACCTACAGGGGGCACCTTTCTTT
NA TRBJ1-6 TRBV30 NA CAWSVGHNSPLHF TGTGCCTGGAGTGTAGGGCATAATTCACCCCTCCACTTT
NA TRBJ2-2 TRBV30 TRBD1 CAWSSGTGAGELFF TGTGCCTGGAGCTCCGGGACAGGAGCCGGGGAGCTGTTTTTT
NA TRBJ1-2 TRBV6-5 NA CASSYSNSYGYTF TGTGCCAGCAGTTACTCGAATTCGTATGGCTACACCTTC
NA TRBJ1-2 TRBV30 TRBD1 CAGTGGAGYTF TGTGCCGGAACAGGGGGCGCTGGCTACACCTTC